This note documents a single T cell receptor beta chain sequence. Its antigen is not known. These data are taken from a study of pediatric ulcerative colitis. Rectal tissue came from one to two pinch biopsies taken at colonoscopy. Study-level findings and limits: In rectum, acute severe colitis had expanded clones and less diversity. This repertoire reflects total lymphocytes rather than subpopulations like regulatory T cells. Compared with controls, ulcerative colitis showed greater blood-rectum clone sharing. A couple of rectal clonotypes were found only in ulcerative colitis patients, all of them.

The CDR3 extends over 15 amino acids. The V gene end was trimmed by 1 base and the J gene end by 3 bases; junction bases not matched to a gene: 6. CDR1 is SGHRS, CDR2 YFSETQ, per germline. The data were produced by immunoSEQ multiplex PCR, yet TCRdb's version contains in-frame clones alone and is incomplete. In the table there are 30,000 to 40,000 clones, 80% to 90% of which are singletons. The clonotype comes from a boy under 18 with mild ulcerative colitis. The chain employs TRBV5-1 and TRBJ2-7; 8 nucleotides agree with TRBD2. Sequencing input: gut tissue. As DNA, the CDR3 is TGCGCCAGCAGCTTGAGTTCCGCGGGGGGCTACGAGCAGTACTTC. Residues: CASSLSSAGGYEQYF. Complete variable domain (other parts from reference TRBV5-1 and TRBJ2-7): KAGVTQTPRYLIKTRGQQVTLSCSPISGHRSVSWYQQTPGQGLQFLFEYFSETQRNKGNFPGRFSGRQFSNSRSEMNVSTLELGDSALYLCASSLSSAGGYEQYFGPGTRLTVT.